The entry below gives a single TCR beta chain sequence along with its context. Its antigen is still unknown. Repertoires were generated with immunoSEQ multiplex PCR, while TCRdb's copy carries only in-frame clones and drops some. The sample lists roughly 140,000 clones; less than 90% were seen once. This specimen comes from a study of T cell responses to AZD1222 COVID-19 vaccine. Study observations and caveats: Donors were chiefly white British, with a greater number of females, and clonal diversity was perhaps underestimated. Spike was spanned by vaccine-associated CD4 TCRs, with dominance at 160-218 and 743-854. When two AZD1222 doses had been given, Spike-specific TCR breadth and depth rose. Sampling captured repertoires only after the peak T cell response.

The sample in question was peripheral blood, obtained after recovery from COVID-19. The sequence was obtained from an adult who had recovered from COVID-19.

CDR3 nucleotides: TGTGCCACCAGTGGTGGGACAGGTAGCCCTTACAATGAGCAGTTCTTC. Translated, it gives CATSGGTGSPYNEQFF. The chain links TRBV24-1 to TRBJ2-1; the match to TRBD1 covers 8 bases. This CDR3 is built from 16 residues. The V and J ends lost 5 bases and 4 bases, in that order; junction bases with no gene match: 9. The germline gives CDR1 KGHDR, CDR2 SFDVKD.